Sequencing of this T cell receptor beta chain was carried out in a study of T cells in Graves' hyperthyroidism and ophthalmopathy. Findings and limits, study-wide: The blood repertoire included most of the expanded thyroid clonotypes above 0.001. Prediction of ophthalmopathy progression came a median 6.5 months pre-onset.

Remarks on this clonotype: Its antigen remains unidentified.

Amplification yielded TCR beta CDR3 regions, with RNA transcripts as the source. The TCR CDR3 first-round RT-PCR relied on the HTBI primer set. Using its own MiXCR run on the multiplex PCR reads, TCRdb lists one record per CDR3 protein. The data show more than 500,000 distinct CDR3 sequences, around 42% seen once. The germline CDR1 and CDR2 sequences are SGDLS and YYNGEE. Trimming took off 4 bases at V and 2 bases at J, with 28 bases between the two ends. The CDR3 totals 19 residues. Specimen: peripheral blood or thyroid tissue (not recorded which). The chain employs TRBV9 and TRBJ2-7; tentative D call: TRBD1 (6 bases). The clonotype originates from an adult woman with Graves' disease, either hyperthyroidism or ophthalmopathy (not recorded which). This CDR3 is CASSRGYRQAPSRAYEQYF. The CDR3 region has the DNA TGTGCCAGCAGCCGCGGCTATCGACAGGCCCCCTCACGAGCCTACGAGCAGTACTTC. Variable domain in full (rest from reference TRBV9 and TRBJ2-7): DSGVTQTPKHLITATGQRVTLRCSPRSGDLSVYWYQQSLDQGLQFLIQYYNGEERAKGNILERFSAQQFPDLHSELNLSSLELGDSALYFCASSRGYRQAPSRAYEQYFGPGTRLTVT.